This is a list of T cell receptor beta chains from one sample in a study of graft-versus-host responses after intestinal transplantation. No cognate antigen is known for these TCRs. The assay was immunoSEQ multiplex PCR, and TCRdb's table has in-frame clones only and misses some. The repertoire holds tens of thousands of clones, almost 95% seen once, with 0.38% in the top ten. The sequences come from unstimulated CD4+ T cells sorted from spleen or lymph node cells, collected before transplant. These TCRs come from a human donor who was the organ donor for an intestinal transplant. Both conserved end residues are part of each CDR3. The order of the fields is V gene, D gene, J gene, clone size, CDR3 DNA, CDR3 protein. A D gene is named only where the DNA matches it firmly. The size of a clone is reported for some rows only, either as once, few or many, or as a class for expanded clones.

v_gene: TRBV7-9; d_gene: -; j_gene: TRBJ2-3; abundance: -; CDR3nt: TGTGCCAGCAGCTTATCCAGCACAGATACGCAGTATTTT; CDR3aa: CASSLSSTDTQYF
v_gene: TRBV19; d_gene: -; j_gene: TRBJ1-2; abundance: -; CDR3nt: TGTGCCAGTAGTATGTTCGGGGGCTCTACTATCTCTGGCTACACCTTC; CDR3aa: CASSMFGGSTISGYTF
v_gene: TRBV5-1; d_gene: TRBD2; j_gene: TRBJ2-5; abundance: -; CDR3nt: TGCGCCAGCAGCTTACTAGCGGGGGAAGAGACCCAGTACTTC; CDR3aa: CASSLLAGEETQYF
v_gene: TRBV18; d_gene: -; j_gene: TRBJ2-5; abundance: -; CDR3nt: TGTGCCAGCTCACCTCGGTCACAGCAAGAGACCCAGTACTTC; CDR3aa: CASSPRSQQETQYF
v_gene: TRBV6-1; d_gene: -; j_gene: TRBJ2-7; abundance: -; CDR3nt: TGTGCCAGCAGTGAAGCTTACGAGCAGTACTTC; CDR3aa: CASSEAYEQYF
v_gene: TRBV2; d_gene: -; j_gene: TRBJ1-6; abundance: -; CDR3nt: TGTGCCAGCAGGGGGGACGGATTAAATTCACCCCTCCACTTT; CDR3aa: CASRGDGLNSPLHF
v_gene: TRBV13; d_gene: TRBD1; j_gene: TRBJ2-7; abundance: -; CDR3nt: TGTGCCAGCAGCCCAACTACGTTGGGACAGGGAAGATTCCACGAGCAGTACTTC; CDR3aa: CASSPTTLGQGRFHEQYF
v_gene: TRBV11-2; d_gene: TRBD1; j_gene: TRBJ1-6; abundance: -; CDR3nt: TGTGCCAGCAGCTTAGGCCAGGGGGCTAATTCACCCCTCCACTTT; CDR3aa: CASSLGQGANSPLHF
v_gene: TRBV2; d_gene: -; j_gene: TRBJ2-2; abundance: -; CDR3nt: TGTGCCAGCAGGGAGAACACCGGGGAGCTGTTTTTT; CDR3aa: CASRENTGELFF
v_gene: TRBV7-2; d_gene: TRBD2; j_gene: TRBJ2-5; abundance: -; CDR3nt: TGTGCCAGCAGCTTAGCTAGCGGGGGGGCGGAGACCCAGTACTTC; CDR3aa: CASSLASGGAETQYF
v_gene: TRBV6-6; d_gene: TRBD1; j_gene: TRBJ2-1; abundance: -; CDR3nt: TGTGCCAGCAGATACCGGACAGGGGCAAACAATGAGCAGTTCTTC; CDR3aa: CASRYRTGANNEQFF
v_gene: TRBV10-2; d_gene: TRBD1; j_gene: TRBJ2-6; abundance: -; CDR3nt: TGCGCCAGCAGTGAGTGGGACAGGGATGTCTCTGGGGCCAACGTCCTGACTTTC; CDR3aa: CASSEWDRDVSGANVLTF
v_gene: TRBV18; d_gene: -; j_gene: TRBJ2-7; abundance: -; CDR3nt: TGTGCCAGCTCACCTCGACAGGTCTCCTACGAGCAGTACTTC; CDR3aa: CASSPRQVSYEQYF
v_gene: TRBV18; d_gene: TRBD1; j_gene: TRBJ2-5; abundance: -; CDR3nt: TGTGCCAGCTCACCACGTATGGGACAGGGTGGCGGAGAGACCCAGTACTTC; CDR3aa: CASSPRMGQGGGETQYF
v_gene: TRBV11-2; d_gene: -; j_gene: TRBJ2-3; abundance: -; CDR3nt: TGTGCCAGCAGCTTAAATCCGCGCCTGCCGGGTACGCAGTATTTT; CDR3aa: CASSLNPRLPGTQYF
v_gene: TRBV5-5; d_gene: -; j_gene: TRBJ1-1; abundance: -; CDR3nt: TGTGCCAGCAGCTTGACAGGGAGCACTGAAGCTTTCTTT; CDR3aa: CASSLTGSTEAFF
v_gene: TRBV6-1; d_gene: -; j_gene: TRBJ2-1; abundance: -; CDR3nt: TGTGCCAGCAGTGGGATGGGGGAAAGCTCCTACAATGAGCAGTTCTTC; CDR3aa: CASSGMGESSYNEQFF
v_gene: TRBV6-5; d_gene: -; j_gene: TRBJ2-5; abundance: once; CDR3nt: TGTGCCAGCAGTTACAGCCCGAGAAAGACCCAGTACTTC; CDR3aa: CASSYSPRKTQYF
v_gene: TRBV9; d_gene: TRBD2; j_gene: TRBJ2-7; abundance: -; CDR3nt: TGTGCCAGCAGCGTAGATGGGACTAATCCCCACGAGCAGTACTTC; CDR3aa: CASSVDGTNPHEQYF
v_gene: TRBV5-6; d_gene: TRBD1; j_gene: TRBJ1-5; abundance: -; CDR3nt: TGTGCCAGCAGCTTGGCCGGCAGGGGGGCCAATCAGCCCCAGCATTTT; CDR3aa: CASSLAGRGANQPQHF
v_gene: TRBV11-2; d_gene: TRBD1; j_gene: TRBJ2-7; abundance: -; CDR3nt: TGTGCCAGCAGCTTAAGGTGGGCAGGGGGTGAGCAGTACTTC; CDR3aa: CASSLRWAGGEQYF
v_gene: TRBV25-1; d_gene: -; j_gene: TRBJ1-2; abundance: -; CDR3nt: TGTGCCAGCAGTGATCCCGGGACCGCCGCTAACTATGGCTACACCTTC; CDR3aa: CASSDPGTAANYGYTF
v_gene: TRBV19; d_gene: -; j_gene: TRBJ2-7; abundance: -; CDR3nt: TGTGCCAGTAGTCTTAAGAGGGGGAGCTCCTACGAGCAGTACTTC; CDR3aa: CASSLKRGSSYEQYF
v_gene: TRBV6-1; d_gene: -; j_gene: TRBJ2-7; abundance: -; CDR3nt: TGTGCCAGCAGTGGGGCGGGCTCGGGCTACGAGCAGTACTTC; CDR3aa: CASSGAGSGYEQYF
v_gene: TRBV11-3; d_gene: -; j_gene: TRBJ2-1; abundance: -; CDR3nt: TGTGCCAGCAGCGCTAACGACAATGAGCAGTTCTTC; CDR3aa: CASSANDNEQFF
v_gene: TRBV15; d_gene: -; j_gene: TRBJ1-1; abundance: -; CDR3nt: TGTGCCACCAGCAGACCCTCAGCGAAGGGTGGGAGGGCTGAAGCTTTCTTT; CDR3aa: CATSRPSAKGGRAEAFF
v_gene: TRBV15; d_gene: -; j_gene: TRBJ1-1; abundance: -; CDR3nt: TGTGCCACCAGCGGATACAGGGTCAGTAACACTGAAGCTTTCTTT; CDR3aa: CATSGYRVSNTEAFF
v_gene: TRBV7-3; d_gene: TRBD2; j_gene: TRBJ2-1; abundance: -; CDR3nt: TGTGCCAGCAGCCGGACTAGCGGGGAACGTGAGCAGTTCTTC; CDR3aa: CASSRTSGEREQFF
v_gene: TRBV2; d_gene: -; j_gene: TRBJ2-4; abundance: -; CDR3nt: TGTGCCAGCAGTGAAGCTACGACTAGAATGAACATTCAGTACTTC; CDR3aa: CASSEATTRMNIQYF
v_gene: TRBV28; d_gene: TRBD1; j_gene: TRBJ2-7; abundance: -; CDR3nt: TGTGCCAGCAGTTTCACCGGGACAGGGCGTGTCGAGCAGTACTTC; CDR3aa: CASSFTGTGRVEQYF
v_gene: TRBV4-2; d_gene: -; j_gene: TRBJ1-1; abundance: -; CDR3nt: TGTGCCAGCAGCCGGGGGGAGGGAAACACTGAAGCTTTCTTT; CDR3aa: CASSRGEGNTEAFF
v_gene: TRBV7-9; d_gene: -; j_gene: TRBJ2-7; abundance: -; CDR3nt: TGTGCCAGCAGCTTAGCGGCAGGGCTGGAGTACGAGCAGTACTTC; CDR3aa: CASSLAAGLEYEQYF
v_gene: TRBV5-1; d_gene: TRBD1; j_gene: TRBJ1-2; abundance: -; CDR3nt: TGCGCCAGCAGCTTGGGGGGACAGATCTATGGCTACACCTTC; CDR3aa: CASSLGGQIYGYTF
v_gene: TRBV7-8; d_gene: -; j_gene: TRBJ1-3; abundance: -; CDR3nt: TGTGCCAGCAGCTTAGGGCCCGGGATCTCCTCTGGAAACACCATATATTTT; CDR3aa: CASSLGPGISSGNTIYF
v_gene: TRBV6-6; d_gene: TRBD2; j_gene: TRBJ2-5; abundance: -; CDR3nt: TGTGCCAGCAGGCTAGCGGGGGGGCCGGAGACCCAGTACTTC; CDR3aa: CASRLAGGPETQYF
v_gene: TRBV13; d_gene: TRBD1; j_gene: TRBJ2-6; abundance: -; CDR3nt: TGTGCCAGCAGCTTACTCGGAGATACTGGGACAGGGTTGTCAGGGGCCAACGTCCTGACTTTC; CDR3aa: CASSLLGDTGTGLSGANVLTF
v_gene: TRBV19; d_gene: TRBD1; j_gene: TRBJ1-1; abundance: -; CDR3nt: TGTGCCAGTAAGCAGGGGGCATGGGGCAGCACTGAAGCTTTCTTT; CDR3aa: CASKQGAWGSTEAFF
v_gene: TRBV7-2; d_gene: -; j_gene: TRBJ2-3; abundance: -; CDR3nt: TGTGCCAGCAGCGCCGGGACTACAGATACGCAGTATTTT; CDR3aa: CASSAGTTDTQYF
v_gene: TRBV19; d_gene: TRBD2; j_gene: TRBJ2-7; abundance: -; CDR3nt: TGTGCCAGTAGTATTCTAGCGGGGGACTACGAGCAGTACTTC; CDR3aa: CASSILAGDYEQYF
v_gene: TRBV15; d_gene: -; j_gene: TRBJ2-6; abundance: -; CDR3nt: TGTGCCACCAGCAGAGATTGGGGAGGCTCCTCTGGGGCCAACGTCCTGACTTTC; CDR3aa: CATSRDWGGSSGANVLTF
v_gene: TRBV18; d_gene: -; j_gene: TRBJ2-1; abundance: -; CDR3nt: TGTGCCAGCTCACCAATAGGTGAGCAGTTCTTC; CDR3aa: CASSPIGEQFF
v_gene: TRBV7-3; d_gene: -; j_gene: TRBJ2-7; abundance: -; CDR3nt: TGTGCCAGCAGCTCCCGGGACGAGAGGTCCTACGAGCAGTACTTC; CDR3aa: CASSSRDERSYEQYF
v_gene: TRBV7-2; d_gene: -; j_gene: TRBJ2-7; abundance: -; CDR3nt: TGTGCCAGCAGCCCCTCAACCTACGAGCAGTACTTC; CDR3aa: CASSPSTYEQYF
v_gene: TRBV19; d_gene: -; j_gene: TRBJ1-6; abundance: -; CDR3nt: TGTGCCAGTAGTATAGTAATGAGCCCCTATAATTCACCCCTCCACTTT; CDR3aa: CASSIVMSPYNSPLHF
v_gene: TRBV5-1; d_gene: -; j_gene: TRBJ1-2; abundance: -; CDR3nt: TGCGCCAGCAGCCCCGGGGCGGGATATGGCTACACCTTC; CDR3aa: CASSPGAGYGYTF
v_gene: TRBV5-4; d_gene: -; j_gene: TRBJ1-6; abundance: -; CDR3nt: TGTGCCAGCAGCTTAGTACCGCCGAGCTCCTATAATTCACCCCTCCACTTT; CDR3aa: CASSLVPPSSYNSPLHF
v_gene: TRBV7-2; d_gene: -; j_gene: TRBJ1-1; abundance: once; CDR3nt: TGTGCCAGCAGCGGCAACAGGGTTAACACTGAAGCTTTCTTT; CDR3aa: CASSGNRVNTEAFF
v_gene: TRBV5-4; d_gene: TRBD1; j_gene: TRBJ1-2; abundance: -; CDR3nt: TGTGCCAGCAGCCCATCATTTGACAGGGCTAACTATGGCTACACCTTC; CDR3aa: CASSPSFDRANYGYTF
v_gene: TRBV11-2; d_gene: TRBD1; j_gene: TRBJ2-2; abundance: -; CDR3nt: TGTGCCAGCAGCGCCGACAGGGGGACCGGGGAGCTGTTTTTT; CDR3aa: CASSADRGTGELFF
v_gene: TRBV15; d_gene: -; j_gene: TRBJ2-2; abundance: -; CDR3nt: TGTGCCACCAGCAGAACACCCGGGATCAGGAACACCGGGGAGCTGTTTTTT; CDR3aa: CATSRTPGIRNTGELFF
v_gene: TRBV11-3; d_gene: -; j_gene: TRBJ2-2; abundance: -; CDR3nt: TGTGCCAGCAGCGACAACACCGGGGAGCTGTTTTTT; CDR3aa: CASSDNTGELFF
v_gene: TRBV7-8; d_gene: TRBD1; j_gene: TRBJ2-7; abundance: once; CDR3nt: TGTGCCAGCAGCTTAGAAGGACAGGGGTCGTACGAGCAGTACTTC; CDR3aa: CASSLEGQGSYEQYF